The 10 T cell receptor beta chains in this list originate from one sample, sequenced in a study of T cell repertoires in cytomegalovirus infection. Antigens of these TCRs are unknown. Via MiXCR, TCRdb re-called the reads, giving one row per CDR3 protein. The sample lists approximately 600,000 distinct CDR3 sequences; approximately 40% were seen once. The sequences come from cultured PBMCs, collected from culture after CMV antigen stimulation. Receptor source: a human donor in good health (CMV status not recorded). Some clones in this sample may be carry-over from other donors' samples.

This clonotype was recorded a few times. The chain recombines TRBV4-2 with TRBJ2-7; D is unclear. This CDR3 contains 17 residues. Trimming stripped 0 bases from V and 2 bases from J, with 17 bases between. Germline-derived CDR1 and CDR2 are LGHNA and YNFKEQ. The CDR3 nucleotides read TGTGCCAGCAGCCAAGATTTCCAACGGCAAACGACCTACGAGCAGTACTTC. Amino acid sequence: CASSQDFQRQTTYEQYF.

The chain uses TRBV6-5 and TRBJ2-2; 10 bases match TRBD2. Germline CDR1 is MNHEY and CDR2 is SVGAGI. The CDR3 covers 17 residues. V lost 6 bases to trimming and J lost 4 bases; unmatched junction nucleotides: 11. The CDR3 DNA reads as TGTGCCAGCAGCCCCTACTCTAGCGGGAGTGGCACCGGGGAGCTGTTTTTT. Translating gives CASSPYSSGSGTGELFF.

The chain couples TRBV7-2 to TRBJ2-1, with D possibly matching TRBD2 (9 bases). The CDR3 runs to 16 residues. Trimming left V 3 bases short and J 10 bases short, with 22 bases between. Germline CDR1 reads SGHTA; CDR2 reads FQGNSA. The CDR3, as DNA: TGTGCCAGCAGCTTGCAGGGGGCAGCGGGGGGTGGGGAGCAGTTCTTC. It specifies CASSLQGAAGGGEQFF.

This clonotype was seen a handful of times. This chain joins TRBV7-9 and TRBJ2-3; possibly TRBD2 for D (6 bases). The CDR3 spans 15 residues. V was trimmed by 3 bases and J by 1 base, leaving 11 bases between them. In germline, CDR1 is SEHNR, CDR2 FQNEAQ (reference sequence). The chain's CDR3 is CASSFGGLRTDTQYF. The CDR3 nucleotides are TGTGCCAGCAGCTTCGGGGGACTTCGCACAGATACGCAGTATTTT.

The chain couples TRBV19 to TRBJ1-3, with D unclear. The CDR3 consists of 12 residues. Germline V lookup: CDR1 LNHDA, CDR2 SQIVND (reference sequence). Between the trimmed V and J ends, which lost 4 bases and 4 bases, there was a span of 5 bases. Written as DNA, the CDR3 is TGTGCCAGTAGTAACCACGGAAACACCATATATTTT. This translates into CASSNHGNTIYF.

CDR3: CSARPPLAGGHTGELFF. CDR3 sequence (DNA): TGCAGTGCTAGACCGCCTCTAGCGGGGGGCCACACCGGGGAGCTGTTTTTT. This chain connects TRBV20-1 to TRBJ2-2; 11 bases map to TRBD2. The CDR3 is made up of 17 amino acids. The ends lost 2 bases at V and 3 bases at J; junction bases unmatched: 8. The V gene's germline CDR1 is DFQATT and CDR2 SNEGSKA (reference sequence).

This clonotype was counted between two and nine times. The rearrangement joins TRBV12-3 or TRBV12-4 to TRBJ2-2, with TRBD1 matching 10 bases. The CDR3 sequence is 16 residues long. V was clipped by 7 bases and J by 1 base; unmatched bases: 6. CDR3 in DNA: TGTGCCAGCAATGACAGGGGGCGCGGGAACACCGGGGAGCTGTTTTTT. Translation gives CASNDRGRGNTGELFF.

The V gene is TRBV20-1, the J gene TRBJ2-2; the D is unclear. V was trimmed by 5 bases and J by 0 bases, leaving 13 bases between them. This CDR3 region has 15 residues. Per the germline V gene, CDR1 is DFQATT and CDR2 is SNEGSKA (reference sequence). The CDR3 nucleotides are TGCAGTGCTCCTTTGGCGTCTGCGAACACCGGGGAGCTGTTTTTT. Translation: CSAPLASANTGELFF.

The rearrangement joins TRBV27 to TRBJ2-7, with TRBD2 matching over 7 bases. With 4 bases clipped from V and 0 bases from J, the junction kept 12 bases outside the gene matches. Germline CDR1 and CDR2: MNHEY and SMNVEV (reference sequence). This CDR3 comprises 17 residues. The CDR3 bases are TGTGCCAGCAGTTCCACGACCCGACAGCGGGGCTCCTACGAGCAGTACTTC. This translates into CASSSTTRQRGSYEQYF.

This clonotype was detected a few times. The V gene is TRBV7-2, the J gene TRBJ2-1, with D possibly TRBD2 on 6 matching bases. CDR1 and CDR2 from the germline V gene are SGHTA and FQGNSA. The CDR3 length is 13 residues. V lost 5 bases and J 10 bases, leaving 15 bases between the germline ends. The DNA of the CDR3 is TGTGCCAGCAGCCCGGGACTTAGGGTGGAGCAGTTCTTC. It translates to CASSPGLRVEQFF. Based on the CDR3 plus reference TRBV7-2 and TRBJ2-1, the full variable domain is GAGVSQSPSNKVTEKGKDVELRCDPISGHTALYWYRQSLGQGLEFLIYFQGNSAPDKSGLPSDRFSAERTGGSVSTLTIQRTQQEDSAVYLCASSPGLRVEQFFGPGTRLTVL.